A single sample is the source of the 20 T cell receptor beta chains below, sequenced in a study of Graves' ophthalmopathy and Graves' hyperthyroidism. RNA transcripts were the template, and TCR beta CDR3 regions were amplified from them. First-round RT-PCR relied on HTBI primers, and a second-round multiplex PCR came next. TCRdb used MiXCR to reprocess the multiplex PCR reads, holding one entry per CDR3 protein. The sample gives 560,000 or so distinct CDR3 sequences, just under 40% of which show up once; about 4% is in the top ten. The sequencing input was peripheral blood or thyroid tissue (not recorded which). The receptor source for this set is an adult man with Graves' hyperthyroidism.

The chain carries TRBV30 and TRBJ1-2; possible D gene TRBD1, 6 bases. Trimming removed 0 bases from V and 6 bases from J, with 8 bases in between. The CDR3 is 12 amino acids. Germline lookup yields CDR1 GTSNPN and CDR2 SVGIG (reference sequence). The CDR3 region is CAWSVDSHGYTF. In nucleotides, the CDR3 is TGTGCCTGGAGTGTGGACAGCCATGGCTACACCTTC.

This clonotype was seen ten or more times. The chain combines TRBV7-2 with TRBJ2-7; 7 nucleotides agree with TRBD2. The V segment lost 3 bases and the J segment 3 bases; nucleotides outside the gene matches: 5. This CDR3 has 14 amino acids. Germline loops: CDR1 SGHTA, CDR2 FQGNSA. CDR3 nucleotides: TGTGCCAGCAGCTTTCCAGGGAGGGACTACGAGCAGTACTTC. Translating it yields CASSFPGRDYEQYF.

The CDR3 sequence is CSAHRVGSYEQYF. The DNA of the CDR3 is TGCAGTGCTCACAGGGTAGGCTCCTACGAGCAGTACTTC. This chain connects TRBV20-1 to TRBJ2-7, with D possibly matching TRBD1 (6 bases). CDR1 is DFQATT, CDR2 SNEGSKA, per germline (reference sequence). V lost 5 bases to trimming and J lost 0 bases, with 11 bases between them. This CDR3 contains 13 residues.

V and J are TRBV28 and TRBJ2-7; no reliable D call. The length of the CDR3 is 16 residues. V was pared by 4 bases and J by 0 bases, with 16 bases between. Germline V gene sequence: CDR1 MDHEN, CDR2 SYDVKM. In nucleotides, the CDR3 is TGTGCCAGCAGTTCCGCGTACCGGGCCTACTCCTACGAGCAGTACTTC. Its protein product is CASSSAYRAYSYEQYF.

This clonotype showed up many times. The chain couples TRBV20-1 to TRBJ2-5, with TRBD2 identical over 9 bases. J was trimmed by 4 bases and V by 6 bases; bases with no gene match: 6. The CDR3 contains 13 residues. Germline V CDR1 and CDR2: DFQATT, SNEGSKA (reference sequence). The CDR3 DNA sequence: TGCAGTGCACCGACTAGCGGTCCAGAGACCCAGTACTTC. Translated: CSAPTSGPETQYF.

The sample holds many counts of this clonotype. CDR3 coding DNA: TGTGCCAGCAGCCTTACTCGTGGGAACACTGAAGCTTTCTTT. Its protein is CASSLTRGNTEAFF. V and J are TRBV6-5 and TRBJ1-1; D gene uncertain. CDR3 size: 14 residues. Trimming removed 6 bases at V and 1 base at J, with 12 bases between. CDR1 is MNHEY and CDR2 is SVGAGI in the germline V gene.

The chain carries TRBV14 and TRBJ1-3, with D uncertain. The CDR3 consists of 13 residues. Trimming cost V 8 bases and J 4 bases, with 12 bases left between them. Germline loops: CDR1 SGHDN, CDR2 FVKESK. The CDR3 reads CASSPKGGNTIYF. Written as DNA, the CDR3 is TGTGCCAGCTCACCAAAGGGAGGAAACACCATATATTTT.

This clonotype was seen repeatedly, ten times or more. The V gene is TRBV10-2, the J gene TRBJ2-7, with 8 bases that match TRBD1. The CDR3 length is 14 residues. Germline CDR1 is WSHSY and CDR2 is SAAADI. V was clipped by 7 bases and J by 4 bases; unmatched bases: 9. CDR3 coding DNA: TGCGCCAGCAAAAATCGGACAGGGAATTACGAGCAGTACTTC. Its translation: CASKNRTGNYEQYF.

About this clonotype: Lacking the conserved final phenylalanine or tryptophan, this CDR3 likely reflects a read error. It is unclear where the CDR3 begins or ends on the DNA, so no DNA is shown, and the CDR3 is as TCRdb lists it. This chain links TRBV28 with TRBJ2-7. The germline V gene encodes CDR1 MDHEN and CDR2 SYDVKM. The CDR3 extends over 9 residues, inclusive of both ends. The CDR3 is CASSLGSEL.

This sequence joins TRBV7-9 and TRBJ1-2; perhaps TRBD1 as D (6 bases). Trimming removed 5 bases at V and 7 bases at J, with 11 bases between. Germline V CDR1 and CDR2: SEHNR, FQNEAQ (reference sequence). The CDR3 is 12 residues long. The DNA of the CDR3 is TGTGCCAGCAGCGGGGGGGGCAGTGGCTACACCTTC. It encodes CASSGGGSGYTF.

This clonotype came up many times. The CDR3 bases are TGTGCCAGCAGCCCCATCGGGGGGGTGAACACCATATATTTT. As protein: CASSPIGGVNTIYF. The rearrangement links TRBV7-9 to TRBJ1-3; a possible D gene is TRBD1 (5 bases). The CDR3 has 14 amino acids. The V gene lost 5 bases and the J gene lost 7 bases, with 15 bases spanning the gap. Germline V gene data show CDR1 as SEHNR and CDR2 as FQNEAQ (reference sequence).

The gene calls are TRBV29-1 and TRBJ1-1; D ambiguous. Trimming removed 4 bases from V and 2 bases from J, with 14 bases in between. The CDR3 covers 14 residues. Germline V lookup: CDR1 SQVTM, CDR2 ANQGSEA. The CDR3 DNA follows: TGCAGCGTTGCGGGAGGCCGGAGAAACACTGAAGCTTTCTTT. Amino acid sequence: CSVAGGRRNTEAFF.

As for this clonotype: This clone may be a read error of a much larger clone one base away. This sequence joins TRBV3-1 and TRBJ2-7; D call uncertain. The germline CDR1 and CDR2 sequences are LGHDT and YNNKEL (reference sequence). This CDR3 comprises 11 residues. Trimming removed 3 bases from V and 3 bases from J, with 3 bases in between. CDR3 residues: CASSHYYEQYF. Written as DNA, the CDR3 is TGTGCCAGCAGCCACTACTACGAGCAGTACTTC.

The chain has TRBV5-1 and TRBJ2-1, with 9 positions matching TRBD1. The CDR3 spans 16 residues. Germline loops: CDR1 SGHRS, CDR2 YFSETQ. The junction had 14 bases not matched to a gene; V was cut back by 3 bases and J by 10 bases. The CDR3 DNA reads as TGCGCCAGCAGCTGGGGACAGGGCAGGGGCACCGGGGAGCAGTTCTTC. Protein: CASSWGQGRGTGEQFF.

This clonotype was seen at least ten times. The J gene is TRBJ1-6, the V gene TRBV12-3 or TRBV12-4, with TRBD1 matching over 8 bases. V was pared by 1 base and J by 16 bases, with 6 bases of the junction left unmatched. The CDR3 loop spans 13 amino acids. In nucleotides, the CDR3 is TGTGCCAGCAGTTTAGGCACAGGGGGTCGACTCCACTTT. This encodes CASSLGTGGRLHF.

This clonotype was seen at least ten times. The chain recombines TRBV29-1 with TRBJ1-2; possible D gene TRBD1, 5 bases. The CDR3 loop spans 13 amino acids. Trimming cost V 5 bases and J 4 bases, with 14 bases left between them. Germline V CDR1 and CDR2: SQVTM, ANQGSEA. In DNA, the CDR3 is TGCAGCGTTAGAGGGACTCTTCGCTATGGCTACACCTTC. Its translation is CSVRGTLRYGYTF. The variable domain in full, completed from reference TRBV29-1 and TRBJ1-2, reads SAVISQKPSRDICQRGTSLTIQCQVDSQVTMMFWYRQQPGQSLTLIATANQGSEATYESGFVIDKFPISRPNLTFSTLTVSNMSPEDSSIYLCSVRGTLRYGYTFGSGTRLTVV.

This clonotype was picked up a small number of times. The rearrangement uses TRBV6-1 and TRBJ1-5; D gene ambiguous. Between the trimmed V and J ends, which lost 5 bases and 7 bases, there was a span of 18 bases. From germline, CDR1 is MNHNS and CDR2 SASEGT. The CDR3 consists of 15 residues. CDR3 sequence: CASSYSIGLGQPQHF. DNA of the CDR3: TGTGCCAGCAGTTACTCGATTGGGTTGGGCCAGCCCCAGCATTTT.

V and J are TRBV9 and TRBJ1-1, with TRBD1 matching over 10 bases. J lost 3 bases, V lost 7 bases, and 9 bases had no gene match. The CDR3 contains 15 residues. Per the germline V gene, CDR1 is SGDLS and CDR2 is YYNGEE. The CDR3 DNA reads TGTGCCAGCTCACCAGACGGGACAGGGGACACTGAAGCTTTCTTT. Translated: CASSPDGTGDTEAFF.

In regard to this clonotype: Sequence at one end of the junction differs from germline and may be a read error. The chain couples TRBV12-3 or TRBV12-4 to TRBJ2-2; D is perhaps TRBD2 (5 bases). The CDR3 spans 11 residues. This chain's CDR3 is CASSFVGELLF. As DNA, the CDR3 is TGTGCCAGCAGTTTTGTTGGGGAGCTGCTTTTT.

The chain has TRBV15 and TRBJ1-5, with a tentative D call TRBD1 (5 bases). The germline V and J ends were trimmed by 3 bases and 4 bases, with 7 bases remaining between them. The length of the CDR3 is 13 residues. Germline CDR1 LNHNV, CDR2 YYDKDF (reference sequence). The CDR3 DNA reads as TGTGCCACCAGCAGTTACAGGAATCAGCCCCAGCATTTT. Translation gives CATSSYRNQPQHF.